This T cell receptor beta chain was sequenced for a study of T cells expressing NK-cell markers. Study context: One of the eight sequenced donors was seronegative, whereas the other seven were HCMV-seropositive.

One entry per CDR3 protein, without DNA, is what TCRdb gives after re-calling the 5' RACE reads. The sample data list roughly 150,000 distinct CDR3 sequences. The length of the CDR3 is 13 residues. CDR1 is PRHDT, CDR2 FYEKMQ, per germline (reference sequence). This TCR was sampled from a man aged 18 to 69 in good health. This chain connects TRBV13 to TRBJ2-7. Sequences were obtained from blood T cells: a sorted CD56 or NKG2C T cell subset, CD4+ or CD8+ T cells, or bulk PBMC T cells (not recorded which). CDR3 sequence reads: CASSLGLGVEQYF.